A selection of T cell receptor beta chains follows, all from one sample in a study of blood T cell repertoires in COVID-19. Generated by immunoSEQ multiplex PCR, the TCRdb table keeps only in-frame clones and is missing some. The data hold about 330,000 clones, with about 87% observed a single time. Sequenced material: peripheral blood. The source of these receptors is a man between 25 and 39 years old with COVID-19, enrolled during active disease. Both conserved end residues are part of each CDR3. D genes are given only for firm matches. Some rows have no size entry. The others give once, few or many, or a class for an expanded clone.

TRBV12-5	.	.	TRBJ1-5	CASGAGEGRPQHF	TGTGCTAGTGGTGCCGGGGAGGGGAGGCCCCAGCATTTT
TRBV27	TRBD1	.	TRBJ2-7	CASSLLSGTGIYEQYF	TGTGCCAGCAGTTTACTCTCGGGGACAGGGATCTACGAGCAGTACTTC
TRBV5-1	TRBD2	.	TRBJ2-3	CASRSGLATAGDTQYF	TGCGCCAGCAGGTCGGGACTAGCGACCGCGGGAGATACGCAGTATTTT
TRBV18	TRBD1	.	TRBJ1-2	CASSLGTGGNDDTF	TGTGCCAGCTCACTGGGGACAGGGGGTAATGATGACACCTTC
TRBV18	TRBD1	.	TRBJ1-5	CASSQTGDQPQHF	TGTGCCAGCTCACAGACAGGGGACCAGCCCCAGCATTTT
TRBV7-3	.	.	TRBJ1-2	CASRFTGSSGSYGYTF	TGTGCCAGCAGGTTTACAGGGAGTTCAGGGAGCTATGGCTACACCTTC
TRBV20-1	TRBD2	once	TRBJ2-3	CSASLERGPTGTQYF	TGCAGTGCTAGTTTGGAGCGGGGGCCAACGGGTACGCAGTATTTT
TRBV7-2	.	.	TRBJ2-1	CAGERDSHNEQFF	TGTGCCGGCGAAAGGGACTCCCACAATGAGCAGTTCTTC
TRBV7-2	.	.	TRBJ2-3	CASSLMISLDTQYF	TGTGCCAGCAGCTTAATGATAAGCTTGGATACGCAGTATTTT
TRBV18	TRBD2	.	TRBJ2-7	CASSPGQRGKDEQYF	TGTGCCAGCTCACCGGGTCAGCGGGGGAAAGACGAGCAGTACTTC
TRBV4-3	.	.	TRBJ1-2	CASSQELRGFNYGYTF	TGCGCCAGCAGCCAAGAATTAAGGGGTTTTAACTATGGCTACACCTTC
TRBV18	.	.	TRBJ1-1	CASSPPGFWAFF	TGTGCCAGCTCACCCCCAGGGTTTTGGGCTTTCTTT
TRBV30	.	.	TRBJ2-7	CAWSDHHRAREQYF	TGTGCCTGGAGTGACCACCACAGGGCCCGCGAGCAGTACTTC
TRBV21-1	.	.	TRBJ2-1	CASSKPTRSSGVFPLQPLYNEQFF	TGTGCCAGCAGCAAACCCACTAGGAGTAGCGGGGTTTTCCCGCTACAACCCTTGTACAATGAGCAGTTCTTC
TRBV11-2	.	.	TRBJ2-7	CASSFGFDRTYEQYF	TGTGCCAGCAGCTTTGGGTTCGACAGGACCTACGAGCAGTACTTC
TRBV28	.	.	TRBJ2-6	CASSLPRPVSGANVLTF	TGTGCCAGCAGCCTTCCCCGTCCGGTCTCTGGGGCCAACGTCCTGACTTTC
TRBV3-1/TRBV3-2	TRBD1	.	TRBJ1-2	CASSQDAGGYGYTF	TGTGCCAGCAGCCAAGATGCAGGGGGCTATGGCTACACCTTC
TRBV27	.	.	TRBJ1-2	CASSLGFSPTHYGYTF	TGTGCCAGCAGTTTAGGTTTTAGCCCGACCCACTATGGCTACACCTTC
TRBV2	.	.	TRBJ2-1	CATRLVREQFF	TGTGCCACCAGACTAGTGAGAGAGCAGTTCTTC
TRBV7-9	.	.	TRBJ2-6	CASSLIRGSGTSGANVLTF	TGTGCCAGCAGCTTAATCAGGGGCAGTGGCACCTCTGGGGCCAACGTCCTGACTTTC
TRBV28	.	.	TRBJ1-4	CASSLFGGREKLFF	TGTGCCAGCAGTTTATTCGGGGGGCGGGAAAAACTGTTTTTT
TRBV6-6	TRBD2	.	TRBJ2-7	CASSRSTSGSSYEQYF	TGTGCCAGCAGTCGTTCAACTAGCGGGAGCTCCTACGAGCAGTACTTC
TRBV27	.	.	TRBJ2-5	CASSTPGSGTQYF	TGTGCCAGCAGTACCCCTGGCTCGGGGACCCAGTACTTC
TRBV10-3	.	.	TRBJ2-3	CAISSGGGQPTSTDTQYF	TGTGCCATCAGTTCCGGTGGGGGACAACCAACTAGCACAGATACGCAGTATTTT
TRBV7-2	.	few	TRBJ2-5	CASSLGAGTSQETQYF	TGTGCCAGCAGCTTAGGGGCCGGGACTTCGCAAGAGACCCAGTACTTC
TRBV7-2	TRBD1	.	TRBJ1-2	CASSLRQGGNGYTF	TGTGCCAGCAGCTTGAGACAGGGGGGGAATGGCTACACCTTC
TRBV7-2	TRBD2	.	TRBJ2-6	CASSSHSGGSGANVLTF	TGTGCCAGCAGTTCTCACTCGGGGGGCTCTGGGGCCAACGTCCTGACTTTC
TRBV11-2	.	few	TRBJ1-1	CASSLVPRGTEAFF	TGTGCCAGCAGCTTAGTGCCCAGGGGCACTGAAGCTTTCTTT
TRBV2	.	once	TRBJ2-3	CASSDGTNQGTDTQYF	TGTGCCAGCAGTGACGGAACCAATCAGGGGACAGATACGCAGTATTTT
TRBV6-5	.	.	TRBJ2-1	CASRQGSNEQFF	TGTGCCAGCAGACAGGGAAGCAATGAGCAGTTCTTC
TRBV6-5	TRBD1	.	TRBJ1-1	CASTFSTGANTEAFF	TGTGCCAGCACTTTCTCGACAGGGGCTAACACTGAAGCTTTCTTT
TRBV5-4	TRBD1	.	TRBJ1-1	CASSSGQAGEAFF	TGTGCCAGCAGCTCCGGACAGGCTGGAGAAGCTTTCTTT
TRBV5-1	.	once	TRBJ2-7	CASSLAGTWAANSYEQYF	TGCGCCAGCAGCTTGGCCGGTACCTGGGCAGCCAATTCCTACGAGCAGTACTTC
TRBV5-1	.	.	TRBJ1-1	CASSSLRNTEAFF	TGCGCCAGCAGCTCCCTAAGGAACACTGAAGCTTTCTTT
TRBV6-2/TRBV6-3	.	.	TRBJ1-3	CASSNGLFGGNTIYF	TGTGCCAGCAGCAACGGACTGTTCGGTGGAAACACCATATATTTT
TRBV9	TRBD1	.	TRBJ2-2	CASGGWDRGPGELFF	TGTGCCAGCGGAGGTTGGGACAGGGGCCCCGGGGAGCTGTTTTTT
TRBV5-1	TRBD1	.	TRBJ1-4	CASSSSGTGNEKLFF	TGCGCCAGCAGCTCCTCTGGGACAGGGAATGAAAAACTGTTTTTT
TRBV27	TRBD1	once	TRBJ2-7	CASSPLQGVLLVPTYEQYF	TGTGCCAGCAGTCCGCTACAGGGGGTTCTATTAGTCCCTACCTACGAGCAGTACTTC
TRBV5-6	.	few	TRBJ2-7	CASSLKPGTYEQYF	TGTGCCAGCAGCTTGAAACCAGGGACCTACGAGCAGTACTTC
TRBV4-2	.	.	TRBJ2-7	CASSHGGASSYEQYF	TGTGCCAGCAGCCATGGCGGGGCAAGCTCCTACGAGCAGTACTTC
TRBV9	.	.	TRBJ2-1	CASSVAGLTYNEQFF	TGTGCCAGCAGCGTAGCTGGGCTAACCTACAATGAGCAGTTCTTC
TRBV3-1/TRBV3-2	TRBD1	.	TRBJ2-7	CASSDRAAVFYEQYF	TGTGCCAGCAGCGACAGGGCAGCGGTTTTCTACGAGCAGTACTTC
TRBV7-2	TRBD2	.	TRBJ2-7	CASSPTSGNSYEQYF	TGTGCCAGCAGCCCGACTAGCGGGAACTCCTACGAGCAGTACTTC
TRBV11-1	.	.	TRBJ2-3	CASSLGTELSTDTQYF	TGTGCCAGCAGCTTAGGTACGGAACTAAGCACAGATACGCAGTATTTT
TRBV5-8	TRBD2	.	TRBJ2-1	CASSSGLAGGVYNEQFF	TGTGCCAGCAGCTCGGGACTAGCGGGAGGGGTCTACAATGAGCAGTTCTTC